The 10 T cell receptor beta chains below all came from one sample that was sequenced in a study of Tregs in tolerant kidney transplant recipients. Data came from immunoSEQ multiplex PCR; TCRdb stores just in-frame clones and leaves some out. Found here are approximately 98,000 clones, around 89% of them singletons; the top ten hold 0.34%. The sample was CD4+ T cells from blood, taken before the transplant. The origin of the receptors is a human donor who received a combined kidney and bone marrow transplant.

This chain links TRBV11-2 with TRBJ2-7; unclear D gene. From germline, CDR1 is SGHAT and CDR2 FQNNGV. V lost 5 bases and J 2 bases, leaving 13 bases between the germline ends. The CDR3 has 14 residues. Written as DNA, the CDR3 is TGTGCCAGCAGCCCCCGGCGGCGACCCTACGAGCAGTACTTC. Residues: CASSPRRRPYEQYF.

The chain employs TRBV2 and TRBJ1-3; the match to TRBD1 covers 7 bases. J lost 4 bases, V lost 4 bases, and 10 bases had no gene match. CDR1 is SNHLY and CDR2 is FYNNEI in the germline V gene. The CDR3 has 16 residues. The CDR3 loop reads CASSVEGAMVGNTIYF. CDR3 DNA sequence: TGTGCCAGCAGTGTGGAGGGGGCGATGGTCGGAAACACCATATATTTT.

This chain connects TRBV5-5 to TRBJ2-5; 12 nucleotides line up with TRBD1. The ends lost 4 bases at V and 7 bases at J; junction bases unmatched: 11. The germline CDR1 and CDR2 sequences are SGHKS and YYEKEE (reference sequence). This CDR3 is built from 16 residues. The CDR3 region is CASSPGGQGAVGTQYF. CDR3 sequence (DNA): TGTGCCAGCAGCCCTGGGGGACAGGGGGCTGTGGGGACCCAGTACTTC.

This clone has more than one count but fewer than ten. V is TRBV7-7 and J is TRBJ2-7, with 8 positions matching TRBD1. The V gene's germline CDR1 is SSHAT and CDR2 FNYEAQ (reference sequence). V was pared by 5 bases and J by 4 bases, with 4 bases of the junction left unmatched. The CDR3 length is 13 residues. CDR3 amino acids: CASSPGTGYEQYF. As DNA, the CDR3 is TGTGCCAGCAGCCCCGGGACAGGATACGAGCAGTACTTC.

This clone was recorded a few times. This chain connects TRBV29-1 to TRBJ1-5, with a weak D call TRBD1 (5 bases). The V end lost 4 bases, the J end lost 12 bases, and 13 bases lay between the germline ends. The CDR3 runs 11 residues. The germline CDR1 and CDR2 sequences are SQVTM and ANQGSEA. This CDR3 is CSVAGEGDQHF. Written as DNA, the CDR3 is TGCAGCGTTGCGGGAGAAGGGGACCAGCATTTT.

Written as DNA, the CDR3 is TGTGCCAGCAGCCAGACAGGGTATGGCTACACCTTC. Encoded protein: CASSQTGYGYTF. The chain joins TRBV28 to TRBJ1-2; the match to TRBD1 covers 7 bases. V trimming: 6 bases; J trimming: 5 bases; junction bases outside the gene matches: 3. CDR3 length equals 12 residues. Germline V gene lookup returns CDR1 MDHEN and CDR2 SYDVKM.

This clone was found once. CDR3 region: CASSGWGGSYEQYF. The CDR3 DNA follows: TGCGCCAGCAGCGGCTGGGGGGGCTCCTACGAGCAGTACTTC. The chain couples TRBV5-1 to TRBJ2-7; 7 nucleotides line up with TRBD2. CDR1 is SGHRS and CDR2 is YFSETQ in the germline V gene. The CDR3 spans 14 residues. J lost 0 bases, V lost 4 bases, and 4 bases had no gene match. Drawing the rest from reference TRBV5-1 and TRBJ2-7, the complete variable domain is KAGVTQTPRYLIKTRGQQVTLSCSPISGHRSVSWYQQTPGQGLQFLFEYFSETQRNKGNFPGRFSGRQFSNSRSEMNVSTLELGDSALYLCASSGWGGSYEQYFGPGTRLTVT.

J is TRBJ1-6 and V is TRBV19; D uncertain. V was pared by 7 bases and J by 7 bases, with 11 bases between. Germline lookup yields CDR1 LNHDA and CDR2 SQIVND (reference sequence). The CDR3 spans 13 residues. CDR3 bases: TGTGCCAGTATGGGCCCGAAGAATTCACCCCTCCACTTT. It is translated as CASMGPKNSPLHF.

The chain uses TRBV9 and TRBJ1-2; D is undetermined. The germline V gene encodes CDR1 SGDLS and CDR2 YYNGEE. The CDR3 has 12 residues. V lost 5 bases, J lost 8 bases, and 13 bases lay in between. This CDR3 reads CASSPSGYGYTF. CDR3 coding DNA: TGTGCCAGCAGTCCTTCGGGGTACGGCTACACCTTC.

The chain carries TRBV6-6 and TRBJ1-2; 11 bases map to TRBD1. J lost 8 bases, V lost 6 bases, and 5 bases had no gene match. CDR3 size: 13 residues. From germline, CDR1 is MNHNY and CDR2 SVGAGI (reference sequence). CDR3 DNA: TGTGCCAGCAGCCGCGGACAGGGGGCCGGCTACACCTTC. Protein product: CASSRGQGAGYTF.